The present entry profiles one T cell receptor (beta chain) with its context. This sample is part of a study of T cells after somatic rescue of genetic block. Assay: immunoSEQ multiplex PCR; the TCRdb copy retains only in-frame clones and omits some. The sample has about 88,000 clones, 70% to 90% seen once. Germline V CDR1 and CDR2: SQVTM, ANQGSEA. The CDR3 is 13 amino acids. Trimming at V came to 6 bases and at J to 9 bases, leaving 10 bases not matched to a gene. What was sequenced was peripheral blood mononuclear cells (PBMCs). The rearrangement links TRBV29-1 to TRBJ2-1, with 8 bases lining up with TRBD2. The sequence was collected from a woman under 30. The CDR3 is CSVLTGGTSEQFF. The CDR3, as DNA: TGCAGCGTCCTCACGGGGGGGACCAGTGAGCAGTTCTTC.